These 31 T cell receptor beta chains share one sample of origin, sequenced in a study of blood T cells in healthy people across ages (dated by TCRdb to about 2015). Library generation was performed with 5' RACE. Sequencing used an Illumina HiSeq 2500. The second PCR ran for roughly 6 to 11 cycles and used a J-beta primer mix along with a sample-barcoded 5' primer. TCRdb handled the public reads itself, with Q25 trimming in fastp and clone calling in MiXCR, and kept productive beta chains. Rows are unified per CDR3 protein, each entry keeping the most common DNA and genes. Counted in this sample were about 1.5 million distinct CDR3 sequences; roughly 43% of them appeared once. The biggest ten clones account for more than 4% of the sample. The specimen sequenced was blood. All receptors derive from a woman under 30 in good health.

This clonotype was seen a handful of times. This chain connects TRBV11-2 to TRBJ2-1, with D tentatively TRBD2 (5 bases). CDR1 is SGHAT and CDR2 is FQNNGV in the germline V gene. This CDR3 contains 15 residues. Trimming left V 1 base short and J 4 bases short, with 11 bases between. The CDR3 DNA reads TGTGCCAGCAGCTTAGCCCCCGGGAATTACAATGAGCAGTTCTTC. It specifies CASSLAPGNYNEQFF.

This clonotype was counted only a few times. The chain couples TRBV15 to TRBJ1-1; D gene uncertain. Trimming took 5 bases from V and 5 from J, leaving 15 bases between them. The CDR3 runs to 14 residues. Germline loops: CDR1 LNHNV, CDR2 YYDKDF (reference sequence). The CDR3 bases are TGTGCCACCAGCGTAGAGGGAGTATGGACTGAAGCTTTCTTT. Protein: CATSVEGVWTEAFF.

The V call is TRBV12-3 or TRBV12-4, the J call TRBJ1-5, with D hard to call. The CDR3 contains 14 residues. V shed 7 bases and J shed 2 bases, with 12 bases lying between them. CDR3 DNA: TGTGCCAGCAACGGAAATGAGGGCAATCAGCCCCAGCATTTT. Translated, it gives CASNGNEGNQPQHF.

The chain couples TRBV7-2 to TRBJ2-7; D gene uncertain. In germline, CDR1 is SGHTA, CDR2 FQGNSA. Trimming removed 0 bases at V and 5 bases at J, with 11 bases between. The CDR3 is made up of 14 amino acids. In nucleotides, the CDR3 is TGTGCCAGCAGCTTAGCCTTAACCGGCCACGAGCAGTACTTC. It specifies CASSLALTGHEQYF.

The gene calls are TRBV25-1 and TRBJ2-5; D ambiguous. Per germline, CDR1 MGHDK and CDR2 SYGVNS. CDR3 length: 15 amino acids. Trimming shortened V by 4 bases and J by 0 bases, and 12 bases separated the two germline ends. CDR3 sequence: CASSVRSLYQETQYF. DNA for the CDR3: TGTGCCAGCAGTGTAAGGAGCTTGTACCAAGAGACCCAGTACTTC.

Concerning this clonotype: Its ends do not fully match the called genes, so a read error is possible. This chain connects TRBV7-2 to TRBJ2-1; D is possibly TRBD2 (7 bases). This CDR3 comprises 17 residues. Germline-derived CDR1 and CDR2 are SGHTA and FQGNSA. The CDR3 sequence: CASSLEGGGRIYTEQFF. The CDR3 bases are TGTGCCAGCAGCTTAGAGGGCGGGGGCCGTATCTACACTGAGCAGTTCTTC. Variable domain in full (rest from reference TRBV7-2 and TRBJ2-1): GAGVSQSPSNKVTEKGKDVELRCDPISGHTALYWYRQSLGQGLEFLIYFQGNSAPDKSGLPSDRFSAERTGGSVSTLTIQRTQQEDSAVYLCASSLEGGGRIYTEQFFGPGTRLTVL.

For this clonotype: This could be a read error, since a much larger clone is one nucleotide away. The DNA for the CDR3 is TGCGCCAGCAGCCAAGACGAGGTGAGCTCCTACAATGAGCAGTTCTTC. The encoded protein is CASSQDEVSSYNEQFF. This chain links TRBV4-1 with TRBJ2-1; D uncertain. V lost 0 bases to trimming and J lost 0 bases, with 9 bases between them. This CDR3 is 16 amino acids long. In germline, CDR1 is MGHRA, CDR2 YSYEKL.

The chain has TRBV5-1 and TRBJ2-6; D unclear. In germline, CDR1 is SGHRS, CDR2 YFSETQ. The CDR3 length is 16 residues. Trimming cost V 4 bases and J 0 bases, with 11 bases left between them. CDR3 region: CASSQGVVSGANVLTF. Here the CDR3 DNA reads TGCGCCAGCAGCCAAGGAGTCGTCTCTGGGGCCAACGTCCTGACTTTC.

This chain joins TRBV7-2 and TRBJ2-7; possibly TRBD1 for D (5 bases). The CDR3 has 14 amino acids. The germline gives CDR1 SGHTA, CDR2 FQGNSA. Trimming removed 3 bases from V and 1 base from J, with 10 bases in between. The DNA of the CDR3 is TGTGCCAGCAGCTTCTGTTCAGGGTCCTACGAGCAGTACTTC. Encoded protein: CASSFCSGSYEQYF.

The J gene is TRBJ2-1, the V gene TRBV29-1; the D is unclear. V lost 3 bases and J lost 4, with 4 bases in between. The germline gives CDR1 SQVTM, CDR2 ANQGSEA. This CDR3 comprises 11 residues. The chain's CDR3 is CSVDPYNEQFF. CDR3 DNA sequence: TGCAGCGTTGACCCATACAATGAGCAGTTCTTC.

The J gene is TRBJ2-5, the V gene TRBV10-3; TRBD1 is a possible D gene (7 bases). The closer fit of TRBJ2-7 to the DNA end suggests the J call may be wrong. The CDR3 totals 14 residues. The germline V gene encodes CDR1 ENHRY and CDR2 SYGVKD. The CDR3 loop reads CAIRVEGAVYEQYF. Written as DNA, the CDR3 is TGTGCCATCAGAGTGGAGGGGGCAGTTTACGAGCAGTACTTC.

This clonotype was seen a few times. The gene calls are TRBV6-2 or TRBV6-3 and TRBJ2-7; the D gene is possibly TRBD1 (5 bases). Per germline, CDR1 MNHEY and CDR2 SVGEGT. The CDR3 contains 13 residues. The V end was cut by 5 bases, the J end by 0 bases, with 8 bases between. CDR3 in DNA: TGTGCCAGCAGTCGGACACCCTCCTACGAGCAGTACTTC. It yields the protein CASSRTPSYEQYF.

This CDR3 reads CASSPPGTKANEQFF. Here the CDR3 DNA reads TGTGCCAGCAGCCCCCCCGGGACGAAGGCGAATGAGCAGTTCTTC. This chain uses TRBV7-2 with TRBJ2-1; D may be TRBD1 or TRBD2 (5 bases each). This CDR3 spans 15 amino acids. Per the germline V gene, CDR1 is SGHTA and CDR2 is FQGNSA. V lost 5 bases and J lost 7, with 18 bases in between.

This chain links TRBV20-1 with TRBJ1-1; a weak D match, TRBD1 (6 bases). The germline V gene has CDR1 DFQATT and CDR2 SNEGSKA (reference sequence). Trimming took 5 bases from V and 0 from J, leaving 19 bases between them. This CDR3 has 16 residues. In nucleotides, the CDR3 is TGCAGTGCTCAGGCGAGGGGGAGAGGGCTGAACACTGAAGCTTTCTTT. The encoded protein is CSAQARGRGLNTEAFF.

V gene TRBV29-1 combines with J gene TRBJ2-1; TRBD2 matches at 13 bases. The trim removed 6 bases at V and 8 bases at J, leaving 7 bases unmatched. Germline assignment: CDR1 SQVTM and CDR2 ANQGSEA. The CDR3 loop spans 14 amino acids. CDR3 bases: TGCAGCGTCGCCGGGACTAGCGGGATGGATGAGCAGTTCTTC. Protein: CSVAGTSGMDEQFF.

The V and J genes are TRBV6-2 or TRBV6-3 and TRBJ2-1; D ambiguous. V was clipped by 8 bases and J by 9 bases, with 11 bases between them. CDR3 size: 11 residues. CDR1 is MNHEY, CDR2 SVGEGT, per germline. CDR3 protein: CASGRGPEQFF. CDR3 in DNA: TGTGCCAGCGGCCGTGGGCCTGAGCAGTTCTTC.

The genes are TRBV12-3 or TRBV12-4 and TRBJ2-7, with 7 bases that match TRBD1. The length of the CDR3 is 15 residues. V shed 2 bases, J shed 7 bases, and the junction held 11 bases outside the gene matches. CDR3 region: CASSLRQGSENEQYF. The CDR3 coding sequence is TGTGCCAGCAGTTTAAGACAGGGTTCAGAAAATGAGCAGTACTTC.

The CDR3 is CASSYASPDDEQYF. DNA for the CDR3: TGTGCCAGCAGTTACGCTTCACCCGACGACGAGCAGTACTTC. The chain recombines TRBV6-5 with TRBJ2-1; D not resolved. The DNA end is a closer match to TRBJ2-7, so the J assignment may be wrong. The germline V gene has CDR1 MNHEY and CDR2 SVGAGI. The CDR3 contains 14 residues.

The rearrangement joins TRBV5-5 to TRBJ1-2; TRBD1 might be the D (5 bases). CDR3 length equals 13 residues. Trimming shortened V by 4 bases and J by 1 base, and 8 bases separated the two germline ends. The germline gives CDR1 SGHKS, CDR2 YYEKEE (reference sequence). CDR3 sequence reads: CASSATVNYGYTF. The CDR3 bases are TGTGCCAGCAGCGCGACAGTTAACTATGGCTACACCTTC.

The chain uses TRBV2 and TRBJ1-2; D not resolved. Germline loops: CDR1 SNHLY, CDR2 FYNNEI. Deletions cut 4 bases from V and 8 bases from J, with 11 bases between. There are 12 residues in the CDR3. The CDR3 spells CASSGPGGGYTF. In DNA, the CDR3 is TGTGCCAGCAGTGGCCCGGGAGGGGGCTACACCTTC.

The chain joins TRBV6-1 to TRBJ1-2; D is unclear. V lost 3 bases to trimming and J lost 3 bases, with 8 bases between them. The length of the CDR3 is 13 residues. Germline CDR1 reads MNHNS; CDR2 reads SASEGT. The CDR3 DNA reads TGTGCCAGCAGTGAGTCTGGACACTATGGCTACACCTTC. This codes for CASSESGHYGYTF.

This clonotype showed up just a few times. The chain has TRBV14 and TRBJ2-1; 7 bases fit TRBD2. Germline CDR1 and CDR2: SGHDN and FVKESK. There are 17 residues in the CDR3. V was clipped by 0 bases and J by 4 bases; unmatched bases: 9. CDR3 protein: CASSQEGAGRVYNEQFF. The CDR3 nucleotides are TGTGCCAGCAGCCAAGAAGGAGCGGGGAGGGTATACAATGAGCAGTTCTTC. Combining the CDR3 with reference TRBV14 and TRBJ2-1 gives the whole variable domain EAGVTQFPSHSVIEKGQTVTLRCDPISGHDNLYWYRRVMGKEIKFLLHFVKESKQDESGMPNNRFLAERTGGTYSTLKVQPAELEDSGVYFCASSQEGAGRVYNEQFFGPGTRLTVL.

The rearrangement links TRBV20-1 to TRBJ1-5; D ambiguous. CDR1 is DFQATT and CDR2 is SNEGSKA in the germline V gene (reference sequence). Trimming pared 3 bases from V and 0 bases from J, leaving 9 bases between. CDR3 length equals 14 residues. The CDR3 DNA follows: TGCAGTGCTAGGGCACGAATTAGCAATCAGCCCCAGCATTTT. Protein product: CSARARISNQPQHF.

V and J are TRBV27 and TRBJ2-4; D gene unclear. Germline V lookup: CDR1 MNHEY, CDR2 SMNVEV (reference sequence). V was cut by 0 bases and J by 1 base, with 10 bases left in between. This CDR3 spans 16 amino acids. CDR3 loop: CASSLSTRNAKNIQYF. The DNA of the CDR3 is TGTGCCAGCAGTTTATCAACCCGAAACGCCAAAAACATTCAGTACTTC.

V and J are TRBV5-4 and TRBJ1-2, with a weak D call TRBD1 (6 bases). V was pared by 0 bases and J by 3 bases, with 12 bases between. This CDR3 contains 15 residues. The germline V gene encodes CDR1 SGHNT and CDR2 YYREEE (reference sequence). The CDR3, as DNA: TGTGCCAGCAGCTTGGAGTCAGGGGAAGACTATGGCTACACCTTC. Protein product: CASSLESGEDYGYTF.

This chain connects TRBV3-1 to TRBJ2-7; D may be TRBD1 or TRBD2 (5 bases each). The V end lost 3 bases, the J end lost 0 bases, and 18 bases lay between the germline ends. The CDR3 extends over 17 amino acids. Per the germline V gene, CDR1 is LGHDT and CDR2 is YNNKEL (reference sequence). CDR3 sequence: CASSQVRGALTSYEQYF. For the CDR3, the DNA is TGTGCCAGCAGCCAGGTTAGAGGGGCGCTAACCTCCTACGAGCAGTACTTC.

The CDR3 bases are TGTGCCAGCAGTTTAACGCGGCAGCCCCAGCATTTT. This sequence encodes CASSLTRQPQHF. The chain employs TRBV12-3 or TRBV12-4 and TRBJ1-5; D gene uncertain. CDR3 length equals 12 residues. The germline V and J ends were trimmed by 2 bases and 7 bases, with 6 bases remaining between them.

The chain couples TRBV18 to TRBJ2-1, with D perhaps TRBD2 (5 bases). The length of the CDR3 is 15 residues. Germline lookup yields CDR1 KGHSH and CDR2 LQKENI. Deletions cut 6 bases from V and 5 bases from J, with 17 bases between. The CDR3 DNA reads as TGTGCCAGCTCTCCGGCCACGGGAATTCACAATGAGCAGTTCTTC. Its protein product is CASSPATGIHNEQFF.

A few counts support this clonotype. The V call is TRBV28, the J call TRBJ1-2, with D possibly matching TRBD1 (5 bases). The ends were cut back, 4 bases at V and 4 bases at J, with 19 bases in the middle. There are 16 residues in the CDR3. Germline assignment: CDR1 MDHEN and CDR2 SYDVKM. For the CDR3, the DNA is TGTGCCAGCAGTTCCGGGACCTCGGCTAGTATCTATGGCTACACCTTC. This gives the protein CASSSGTSASIYGYTF.

The rearrangement uses TRBV28 and TRBJ2-3; TRBD1 aligns across 7 bases. This CDR3 has 14 residues. Germline lookup yields CDR1 MDHEN and CDR2 SYDVKM. CDR3 region: CGTQGQTRGDTQYF. The CDR3 coding sequence is TGTGGAACCCAGGGACAGACCCGAGGAGATACGCAGTATTTT.

The rearrangement links TRBV3-1 to TRBJ2-3; D tentatively fits TRBD1 or TRBD2 (5 bases each). The V end was cut by 6 bases, the J end by 0 bases, with 10 bases between. Germline CDR1 is LGHDT and CDR2 is YNNKEL (reference sequence). This CDR3 has 14 amino acids. The CDR3 sequence: CASRGTVSTDTQYF. The CDR3 DNA is TGTGCCAGCAGGGGGACCGTTAGCACAGATACGCAGTATTTT.